The 18 T cell receptor beta chains given below trace back to one sample, sequenced in a study of CD8 T cells in Susac syndrome. RNA was extracted with the RNeasy kit, and a quantity of roughly 0.5 to 1 ug was reverse transcribed using random hexamers. TCRdb re-called the immunoSEQ multiplex PCR reads through MiXCR, storing one row per CDR3 protein. Seen here are roughly 250,000 distinct CDR3 sequences, about 95% observed once, and the top ten hold approximately 0.094%. Sequenced: CD4+ T cells from PBMCs. These TCRs come from a human donor with Susac syndrome.

CDR3 nucleotides: TGTGCCAGCAGCCAAGGATCCGGCGGGAGAAGGTTCTTC. Amino acid sequence: CASSQGSGGRRFF. V is TRBV3-1 and J is TRBJ2-1; 7 bases match TRBD2. The CDR3 consists of 13 residues. Germline CDR1 and CDR2: LGHDT and YNNKEL (reference sequence). Trimming cost V 1 base and J 15 bases; bases outside gene matches: 9.

The V call is TRBV18, the J call TRBJ1-4; TRBD1 agrees at 7 bases. The germline V gene has CDR1 KGHSH and CDR2 LQKENI. With V trimmed by 2 bases and J by 0 bases, 9 bases remained unmatched. The CDR3 is 18 amino acids. The CDR3 reads CASSPVAQGLATNEKLFF. CDR3 DNA sequence: TGTGCCAGCTCACCAGTGGCACAGGGGCTCGCAACTAATGAAAAACTGTTTTTT.

The chain has TRBV15 and TRBJ2-7, with D hard to call. V was pared by 1 base and J by 2 bases, with 12 bases between. CDR1 is LNHNV and CDR2 is YYDKDF in the germline V gene (reference sequence). This CDR3 is built from 15 residues. The CDR3 loop is CATSRVQAQAYEQYF. CDR3 sequence (DNA): TGTGCCACCAGCAGAGTTCAAGCTCAGGCCTACGAGCAGTACTTC.

This rearrangement joins TRBV9 to TRBJ2-7; D might be TRBD2 (6 bases). This CDR3 spans 15 amino acids. Germline values: CDR1 SGDLS, CDR2 YYNGEE. Trimming pared 0 bases from V and 6 bases from J, leaving 16 bases between. CDR3 DNA: TGTGCCAGCAGCGTAGGATCAGCGGGCGCGAGCGAGCAGTACTTC. Amino acids: CASSVGSAGASEQYF.

The chain employs TRBV18 and TRBJ1-1; TRBD1 matches 12 bases. Germline V lookup: CDR1 KGHSH, CDR2 LQKENI. The CDR3 is 15 residues long. With 2 bases clipped from V and 5 bases from J, the junction kept 3 bases outside the gene matches. CDR3 in DNA: TGTGCCAGCTCACCAGTGGGACAGGGGGCGACTGAAGCTTTCTTT. It yields the protein CASSPVGQGATEAFF.

This chain joins TRBV28 and TRBJ2-6; D may be TRBD2 (5 bases). This CDR3 region has 15 residues. V dropped 2 bases and J dropped 4 bases, with 9 bases sitting between them. CDR1 and CDR2 (germline): MDHEN, SYDVKM. The CDR3: CASSLAAAGANVLTF. CDR3 bases: TGTGCCAGCAGTTTAGCAGCGGCCGGGGCCAACGTCCTGACTTTC.

This chain connects TRBV29-1 to TRBJ2-3; D may be TRBD2 (5 bases). V lost 6 bases and J 5 bases, leaving 15 bases between the germline ends. The CDR3 sequence is 13 residues long. Germline V gene lookup returns CDR1 SQVTM and CDR2 ANQGSEA. Written as DNA, the CDR3 is TGCAGCGTCCGTCGGGAATCAGGAGATACGCAGTATTTT. Translated: CSVRRESGDTQYF.

The J gene is TRBJ2-1, the V gene TRBV1; TRBD2 reflects the table's D call only, with no check against the DNA. TRBV1 is an annotated pseudogene. The CDR3 is made up of 19 amino acids. The CDR3 DNA reads as TGCACCAGCAGCCAAAATCCGGGACTAGCGGGAGTTTCTAGGAATGAGCAGTTCTTC. Its translation: CTSSQNPGLAGVSRNEQFF.

DNA of the CDR3: TGTGCCAGCAGTTACGGGAACTACGAGACCTACGAGCAGTACTTC. This gives the protein CASSYGNYETYEQYF. The J gene is TRBJ2-7, the V gene TRBV6-5; D remains ambiguous. The germline V gene has CDR1 MNHEY and CDR2 SVGAGI. The CDR3 loop spans 15 amino acids. Trimming took 2 bases from V and 2 from J, leaving 13 bases between them.

The J gene is TRBJ2-1, the V gene TRBV19, with D maybe TRBD2 (9 bases). The CDR3 totals 19 residues. The germline V and J ends were trimmed by 1 base and 4 bases, with 23 bases remaining between them. Germline CDR1 is LNHDA and CDR2 is SQIVND (reference sequence). The CDR3 nucleotides are TGTGCCAGTAGTATAGGTGGGACAGGCGGGAGGGCCTTGTACAATGAGCAGTTCTTC. Amino acid sequence: CASSIGGTGGRALYNEQFF.

The gene calls are TRBV12-3 or TRBV12-4 and TRBJ2-1; TRBD2 agrees at 11 bases. V gave up 4 bases and J gave up 15 bases; unmatched junction bases: 8. The CDR3 is 13 amino acids. The CDR3 loop is CASSYSSGGMWFF. DNA for the CDR3: TGTGCCAGCAGTTACTCTAGCGGGGGGATGTGGTTCTTC.

This rearrangement joins TRBV12-3 or TRBV12-4 to TRBJ2-3; 10 bases agree with TRBD1. The length of the CDR3 is 15 residues. J was trimmed by 5 bases and V by 2 bases; bases with no gene match: 4. The CDR3 coding sequence is TGTGCCAGCAGTTTACAGACAGGGGGCAAAGATACGCAGTATTTT. This gives the protein CASSLQTGGKDTQYF.

Only one count was recorded for this clonotype. This chain uses TRBV20-1 with TRBJ1-1; D is unclear. The CDR3 has 13 amino acids. The V gene's germline CDR1 is DFQATT and CDR2 SNEGSKA (reference sequence). With 6 bases removed from V and 5 bases from J, the gap between germline ends came to 16 bases. The CDR3, as DNA: TGCAGTGCCCAAGACGGGCTTGGGACTGAAGCTTTCTTT. Its protein is CSAQDGLGTEAFF.

The CDR3 loop reads CSAVAGLLAKNIQYF. The CDR3 DNA reads TGCAGTGCTGTAGCGGGACTCTTAGCCAAAAACATTCAGTACTTC. The chain recombines TRBV20-1 with TRBJ2-4, with 8 bases fitting TRBD2. The CDR3 is 15 amino acids. Germline CDR1 DFQATT, CDR2 SNEGSKA (reference sequence). The V gene end was trimmed by 5 bases and the J gene end by 0 bases; junction bases not matched to a gene: 6.

Here the CDR3 reads CASSQVGQGVQPQHF. CDR3 DNA sequence: TGCGCCAGCAGCCAAGTTGGACAAGGGGTTCAGCCCCAGCATTTT. The V call is TRBV4-1, the J call TRBJ1-5; TRBD1 might be the D (5 bases). The CDR3 has 15 residues. V was pared by 1 base and J by 6 bases, with 13 bases between. From germline, CDR1 is MGHRA and CDR2 YSYEKL.

V usage is TRBV7-8 and J usage is TRBJ2-5; 9 nucleotides align to TRBD2. V dropped 1 base and J dropped 5; count of bases not matched to a gene: 8. Germline V gene data show CDR1 as SGHVS and CDR2 as FQNEAQ. CDR3 length: 16 residues. The CDR3 spells CASSLGNSGSFETQYF. CDR3 nucleotides: TGTGCCAGCAGCTTAGGGAATAGCGGGAGCTTTGAGACCCAGTACTTC.

The chain combines TRBV30 with TRBJ1-1, with 8 bases fitting TRBD1. The CDR3 loop spans 13 amino acids. Germline loops: CDR1 GTSNPN, CDR2 SVGIG (reference sequence). With V trimmed by 5 bases and J by 9 bases, 11 bases remained unmatched. CDR3 amino acids: CAWARQGLIKAFF. DNA for the CDR3: TGTGCCTGGGCACGACAGGGGCTGATAAAAGCTTTCTTT.

The chain couples TRBV4-1 to TRBJ2-5; D is possibly TRBD2 (5 bases). Trimming removed 0 bases at V and 4 bases at J, with 9 bases between. Germline V gives CDR1 MGHRA, CDR2 YSYEKL. The CDR3 totals 14 residues. CDR3: CASSQDSGVETQYF. In DNA form, the CDR3 reads TGCGCCAGCAGCCAAGATTCCGGGGTAGAGACCCAGTACTTC.